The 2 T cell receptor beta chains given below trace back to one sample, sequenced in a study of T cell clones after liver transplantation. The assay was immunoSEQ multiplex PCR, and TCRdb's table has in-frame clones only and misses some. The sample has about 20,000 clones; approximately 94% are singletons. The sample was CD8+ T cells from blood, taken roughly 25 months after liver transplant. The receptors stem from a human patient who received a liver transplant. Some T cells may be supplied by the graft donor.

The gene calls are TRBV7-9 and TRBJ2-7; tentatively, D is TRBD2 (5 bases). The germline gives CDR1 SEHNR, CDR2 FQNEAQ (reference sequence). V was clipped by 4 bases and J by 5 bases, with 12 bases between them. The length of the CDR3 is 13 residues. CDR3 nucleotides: TGTGCCAGCAGCTCCGACCCCGGGGACGAGCAGTACTTC. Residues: CASSSDPGDEQYF. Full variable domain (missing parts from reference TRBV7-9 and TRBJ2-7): DTGVSQNPRHKITKRGQNVTFRCDPISEHNRLYWYRQTLGQGPEFLTYFQNEAQLEKSRLLSDRFSAERPKGSFSTLEIQRTEQGDSAMYLCASSSDPGDEQYFGPGTRLTVT.

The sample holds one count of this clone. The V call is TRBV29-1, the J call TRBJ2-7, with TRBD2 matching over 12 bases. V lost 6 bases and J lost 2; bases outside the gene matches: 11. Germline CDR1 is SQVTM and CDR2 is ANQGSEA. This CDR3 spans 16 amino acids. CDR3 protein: CSVDGQSSGRAYEQYF. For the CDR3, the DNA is TGCAGCGTCGACGGCCAATCTAGCGGGAGGGCCTACGAGCAGTACTTC.